This T cell receptor beta chain was captured by sequencing in a study of blood T cell repertoires in COVID-19. For the study at large: The analysed material was cDNA or gDNA that came from T cells, B-cell-depleted T cells, or PBMCs.

CDR1 and CDR2 (germline): SGDLS, YYNGEE. V dropped 2 bases and J dropped 1; count of bases not matched to a gene: 3. The CDR3 has 15 residues. Using immunoSEQ multiplex PCR, the repertoire was profiled, and TCRdb retains in-frame clones only, with some absent. The sample lists 200,000 to 250,000 clones, around 80% occurring once. V gene TRBV9 combines with J gene TRBJ2-1; 7 bases are shared with TRBD2. Sequenced material: peripheral blood. This TCR derives from a man aged 45-65 years with active or convalescent COVID-19. DNA of the CDR3: TGTGCCAGCAGCGTTGGGGGAGGGTCCTACAATGAGCAGTTCTTC. This codes for CASSVGGGSYNEQFF. Looking up the rest from reference TRBV9 and TRBJ2-1 gives the full variable domain: DSGVTQTPKHLITATGQRVTLRCSPRSGDLSVYWYQQSLDQGLQFLIQYYNGEERAKGNILERFSAQQFPDLHSELNLSSLELGDSALYFCASSVGGGSYNEQFFGPGTRLTVL.